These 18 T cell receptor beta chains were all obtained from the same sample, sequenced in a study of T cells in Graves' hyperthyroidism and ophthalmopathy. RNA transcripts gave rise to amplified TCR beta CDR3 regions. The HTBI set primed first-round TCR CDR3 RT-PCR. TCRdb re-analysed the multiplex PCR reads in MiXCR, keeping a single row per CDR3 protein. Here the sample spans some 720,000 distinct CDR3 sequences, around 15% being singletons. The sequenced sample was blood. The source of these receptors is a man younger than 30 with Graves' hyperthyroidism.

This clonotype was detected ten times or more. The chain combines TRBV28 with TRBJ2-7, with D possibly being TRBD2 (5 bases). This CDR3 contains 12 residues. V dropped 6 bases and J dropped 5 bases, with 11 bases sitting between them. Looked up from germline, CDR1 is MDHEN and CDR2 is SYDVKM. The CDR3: CASSGLRDEQYF. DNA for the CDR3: TGTGCCAGCAGCGGACTTAGGGACGAGCAGTACTTC. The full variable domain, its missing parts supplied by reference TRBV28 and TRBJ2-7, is DVKVTQSSRYLVKRTGEKVFLECVQDMDHENMFWYRQDPGLGLRLIYFSYDVKMKEKGDIPEGYSVSREKKERFSLILESASTNQTSMYLCASSGLRDEQYFGPGTRLTVT.

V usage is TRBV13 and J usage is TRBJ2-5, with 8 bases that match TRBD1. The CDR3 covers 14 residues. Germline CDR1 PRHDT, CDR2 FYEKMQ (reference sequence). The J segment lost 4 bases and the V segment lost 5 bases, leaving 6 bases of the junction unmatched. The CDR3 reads CASSVGQGAETQYF. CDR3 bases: TGTGCCAGCAGCGTCGGACAGGGCGCAGAGACCCAGTACTTC.

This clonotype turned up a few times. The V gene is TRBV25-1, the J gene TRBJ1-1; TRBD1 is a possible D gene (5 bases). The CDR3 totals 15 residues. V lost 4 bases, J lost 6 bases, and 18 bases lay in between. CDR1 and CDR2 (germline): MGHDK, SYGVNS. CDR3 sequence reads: CASSGGPANNPEAFF. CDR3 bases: TGTGCCAGCAGTGGGGGACCCGCCAACAATCCTGAAGCTTTCTTT.

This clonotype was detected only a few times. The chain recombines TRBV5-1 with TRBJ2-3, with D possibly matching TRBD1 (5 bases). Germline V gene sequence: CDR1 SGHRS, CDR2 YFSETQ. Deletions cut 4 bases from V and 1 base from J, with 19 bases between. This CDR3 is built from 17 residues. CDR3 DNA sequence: TGCGCCAGCAGCCCCTGGGGTGAAGGGGCAGGCACAGATACGCAGTATTTT. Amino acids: CASSPWGEGAGTDTQYF.

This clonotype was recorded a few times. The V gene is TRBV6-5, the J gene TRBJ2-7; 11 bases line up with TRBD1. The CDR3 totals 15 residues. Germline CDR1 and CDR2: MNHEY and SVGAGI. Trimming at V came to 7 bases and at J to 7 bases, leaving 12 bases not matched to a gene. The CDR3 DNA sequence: TGTGCCAGCAAAAACGCTGGACAGGGGGCGTGGGAGCAGTACTTC. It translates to CASKNAGQGAWEQYF.

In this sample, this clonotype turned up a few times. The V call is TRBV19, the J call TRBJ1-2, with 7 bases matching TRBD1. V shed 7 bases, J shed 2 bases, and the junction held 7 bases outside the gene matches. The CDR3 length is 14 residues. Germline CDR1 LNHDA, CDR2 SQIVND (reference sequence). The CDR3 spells CASTRGQKNYGYTF. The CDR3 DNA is TGTGCCAGTACGAGGGGACAGAAAAACTATGGCTACACCTTC.

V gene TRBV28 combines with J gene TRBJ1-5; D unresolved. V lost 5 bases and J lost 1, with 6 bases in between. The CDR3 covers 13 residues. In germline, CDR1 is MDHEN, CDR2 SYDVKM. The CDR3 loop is CASSQISNQPQHF. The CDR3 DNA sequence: TGTGCCAGCAGTCAGATAAGCAATCAGCCCCAGCATTTT.

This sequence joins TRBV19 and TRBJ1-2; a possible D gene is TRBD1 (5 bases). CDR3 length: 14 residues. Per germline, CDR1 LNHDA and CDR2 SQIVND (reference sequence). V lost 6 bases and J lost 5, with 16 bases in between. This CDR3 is CASSSGTKRYGYTF. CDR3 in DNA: TGTGCCAGTAGCTCGGGGACTAAGAGATATGGCTACACCTTC.

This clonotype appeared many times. CDR3 in DNA: TGTGCCTGGGGGGAAGAGGGAACCGGGGAGCTGTTTTTT. Amino acid sequence: CAWGEEGTGELFF. This rearrangement joins TRBV30 to TRBJ2-2; D possibly corresponds to TRBD2 (5 bases). The CDR3 contains 13 residues. The germline gives CDR1 GTSNPN, CDR2 SVGIG (reference sequence). The V end was cut by 5 bases, the J end by 5 bases, with 12 bases between.

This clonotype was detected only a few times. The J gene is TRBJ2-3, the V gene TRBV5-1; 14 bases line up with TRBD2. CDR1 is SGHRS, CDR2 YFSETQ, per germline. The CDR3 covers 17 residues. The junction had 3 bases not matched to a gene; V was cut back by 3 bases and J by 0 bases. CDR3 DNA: TGCGCCAGCAGCTCCTGGACTAGCGGGAGGAGCACAGATACGCAGTATTTT. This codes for CASSSWTSGRSTDTQYF.

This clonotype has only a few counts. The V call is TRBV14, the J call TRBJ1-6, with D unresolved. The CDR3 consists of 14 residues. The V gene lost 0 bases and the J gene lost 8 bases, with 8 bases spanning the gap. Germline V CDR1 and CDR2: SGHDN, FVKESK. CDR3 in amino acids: CASSQDLADSPLHF. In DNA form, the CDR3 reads TGTGCCAGCAGCCAAGATCTAGCGGATTCACCCCTCCACTTT.

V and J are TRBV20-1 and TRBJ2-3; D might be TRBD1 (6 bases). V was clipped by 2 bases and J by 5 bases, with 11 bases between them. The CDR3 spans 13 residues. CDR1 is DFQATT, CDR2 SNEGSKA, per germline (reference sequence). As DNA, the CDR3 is TGCAGTGCTAGACGGGACATAGGAGATACGCAGTATTTT. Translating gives CSARRDIGDTQYF.

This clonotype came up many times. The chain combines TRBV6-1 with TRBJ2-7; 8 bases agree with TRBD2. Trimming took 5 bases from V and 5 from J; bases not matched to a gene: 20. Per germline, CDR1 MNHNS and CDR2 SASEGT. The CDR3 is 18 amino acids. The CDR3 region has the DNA TGTGCCAGCAGTCCTCGTGGGGCAGCCCGAGGACTAGCCCACGAGCAGTACTTC. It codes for CASSPRGAARGLAHEQYF.

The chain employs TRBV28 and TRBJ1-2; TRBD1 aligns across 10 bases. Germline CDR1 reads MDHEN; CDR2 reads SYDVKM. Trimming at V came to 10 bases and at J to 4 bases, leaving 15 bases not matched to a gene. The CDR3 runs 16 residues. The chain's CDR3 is CATASIDRGRIYGYTF. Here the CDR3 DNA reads TGTGCCACTGCATCCATTGACAGGGGGCGCATCTATGGCTACACCTTC.

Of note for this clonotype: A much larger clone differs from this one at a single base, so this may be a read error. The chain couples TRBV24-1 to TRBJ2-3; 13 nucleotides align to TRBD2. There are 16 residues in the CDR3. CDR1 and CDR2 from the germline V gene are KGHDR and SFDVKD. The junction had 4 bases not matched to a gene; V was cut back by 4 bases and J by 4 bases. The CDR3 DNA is TGTGCCACCAGTGAAGGACTAGCGGGAGTAGCAGATACGCAGTATTTT. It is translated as CATSEGLAGVADTQYF.

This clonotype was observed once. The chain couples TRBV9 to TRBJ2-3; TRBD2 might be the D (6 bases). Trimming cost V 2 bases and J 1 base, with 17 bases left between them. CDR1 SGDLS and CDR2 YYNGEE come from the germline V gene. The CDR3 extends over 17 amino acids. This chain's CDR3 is CASSVMEDSGGTDTQYF. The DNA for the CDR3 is TGTGCCAGCAGCGTTATGGAGGATTCGGGGGGCACAGATACGCAGTATTTT.

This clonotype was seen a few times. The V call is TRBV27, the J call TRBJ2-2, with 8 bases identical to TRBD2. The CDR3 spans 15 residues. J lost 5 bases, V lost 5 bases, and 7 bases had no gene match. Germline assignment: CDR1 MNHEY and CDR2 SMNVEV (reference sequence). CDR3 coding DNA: TGTGCCAGCAGTATCCGGGGGGGCGGTACCGGGGAGCTGTTTTTT. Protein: CASSIRGGGTGELFF.

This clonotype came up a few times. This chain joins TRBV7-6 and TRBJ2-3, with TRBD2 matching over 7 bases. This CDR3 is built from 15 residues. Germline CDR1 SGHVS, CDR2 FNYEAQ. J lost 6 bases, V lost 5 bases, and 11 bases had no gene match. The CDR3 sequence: CASSRTRGIKDTQYF. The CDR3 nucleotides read TGTGCCAGCAGCCGGACTAGAGGTATAAAGGATACGCAGTATTTT.